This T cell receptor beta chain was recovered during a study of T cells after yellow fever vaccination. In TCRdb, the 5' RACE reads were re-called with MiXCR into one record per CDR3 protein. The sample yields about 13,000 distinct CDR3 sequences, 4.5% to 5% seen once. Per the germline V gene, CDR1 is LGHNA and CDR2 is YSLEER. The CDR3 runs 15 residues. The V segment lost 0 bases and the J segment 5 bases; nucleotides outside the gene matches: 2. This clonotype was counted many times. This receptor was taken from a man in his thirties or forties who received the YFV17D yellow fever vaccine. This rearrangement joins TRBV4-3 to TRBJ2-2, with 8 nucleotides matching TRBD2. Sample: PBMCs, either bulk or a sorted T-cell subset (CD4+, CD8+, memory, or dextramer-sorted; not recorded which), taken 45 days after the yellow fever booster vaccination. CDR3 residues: CASSQEGGGTGELFF. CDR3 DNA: TGCGCCAGCAGCCAAGAAGGCGGGGGGACCGGGGAGCTGTTTTTT.